The 6 T cell receptor beta chains below were found in one sample sequenced in a study of cytomegalovirus exposure and HLA in healthy donors. Both 60 Vbeta primers and 13 Jbeta primers went into the PCR. This table comes from immunoSEQ multiplex PCR, and its TCRdb copy is limited to in-frame clones, with some not included. The table shows more than 75,000 clones, with 65% to 80% occurring only once. Specimen: PBMCs. The receptors were gathered from a man in his thirties or forties in good health and CMV-seronegative.

This clone was picked up one time. The CDR3 region is CASRPNGVGPQVSTEAFF. Here the CDR3 DNA reads TGTGCCAGCCGCCCCAACGGGGTAGGGCCTCAGGTCTCCACTGAAGCTTTCTTT. This chain joins TRBV27 and TRBJ1-1; no reliable D call. Germline assignment: CDR1 MNHEY and CDR2 SMNVEV (reference sequence). V was clipped by 8 bases and J by 4 bases, with 29 bases between them. The CDR3 runs to 18 residues.

This chain joins TRBV10-3 and TRBJ1-2, with 8 nucleotides matching TRBD1. CDR3 size: 17 residues. With V trimmed by 10 bases and J by 8 bases, 24 bases remained unmatched. The germline gives CDR1 ENHRY, CDR2 SYGVKD. The CDR3 sequence is CATSDRADYNGMRGYTF. The CDR3, as DNA: TGTGCCACGTCGGACAGGGCAGACTACAATGGAATGAGGGGCTACACCTTC.

The chain recombines TRBV5-1 with TRBJ1-2; no clear D gene. Looked up from germline, CDR1 is SGHRS and CDR2 is YFSETQ. V was shortened by 1 base and J by 4 bases, with 11 bases between the two germline ends. CDR3 length equals 14 residues. The CDR3 DNA follows: TGCGCCAGCAGCTTGAACGAAGAGAGCTATGGCTACACCTTC. It yields the protein CASSLNEESYGYTF.

V usage is TRBV6-4 and J usage is TRBJ2-1, with 13 bases fitting TRBD2. The CDR3 sequence is 15 residues long. Germline CDR1 reads MRHNA; CDR2 reads SNTAGT. V lost 2 bases, J lost 5 bases, and 0 bases stayed unmatched. Written as DNA, the CDR3 is TGTGCCAGCAGTGACGGGACTAGCGGGAACAATGAGCAGTTCTTC. This codes for CASSDGTSGNNEQFF.

The chain is built from TRBV6-5 and TRBJ1-2; 7 bases are a match to TRBD1. The CDR3 length is 13 residues. Looked up from germline, CDR1 is MNHEY and CDR2 is SVGAGI. With 4 bases clipped from V and 4 bases from J, the junction kept 3 bases outside the gene matches. The CDR3 coding sequence is TGTGCCAGCAGTTCGACAGGGATCTATGGCTACACCTTC. Translating gives CASSSTGIYGYTF.

The chain carries TRBV29-1 and TRBJ2-5, with 7 nucleotides matching TRBD1. With the DNA end fitting TRBJ2-7 better, the J assignment may be wrong. CDR3 length: 12 residues. Per the germline V gene, CDR1 is SQVTM and CDR2 is ANQGSEA. CDR3 protein: CSAEDRSYEQYF. CDR3 nucleotide sequence: TGCAGCGCCGAGGACAGGTCCTACGAGCAGTACTTC.